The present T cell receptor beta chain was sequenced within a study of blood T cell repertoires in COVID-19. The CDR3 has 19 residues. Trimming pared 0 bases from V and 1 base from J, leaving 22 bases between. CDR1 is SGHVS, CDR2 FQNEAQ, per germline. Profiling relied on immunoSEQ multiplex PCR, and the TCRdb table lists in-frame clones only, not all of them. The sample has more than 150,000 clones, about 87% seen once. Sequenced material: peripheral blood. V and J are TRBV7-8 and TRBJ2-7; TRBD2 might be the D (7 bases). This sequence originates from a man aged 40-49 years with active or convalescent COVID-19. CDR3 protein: CASSLALGAGAAGSYEQYF. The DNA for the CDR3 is TGTGCCAGCAGCTTAGCCCTAGGGGCGGGGGCTGCCGGGTCCTACGAGCAGTACTTC.